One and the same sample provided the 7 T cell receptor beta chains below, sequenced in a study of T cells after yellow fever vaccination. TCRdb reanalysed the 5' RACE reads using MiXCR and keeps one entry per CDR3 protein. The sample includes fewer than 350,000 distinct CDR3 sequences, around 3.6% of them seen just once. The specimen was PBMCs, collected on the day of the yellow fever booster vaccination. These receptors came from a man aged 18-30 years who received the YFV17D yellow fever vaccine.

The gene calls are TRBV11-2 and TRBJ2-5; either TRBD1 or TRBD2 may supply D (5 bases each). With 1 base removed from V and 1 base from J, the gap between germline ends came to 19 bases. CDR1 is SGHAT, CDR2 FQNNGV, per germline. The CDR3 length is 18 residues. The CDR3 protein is CASSLVFLREEGQETQYF. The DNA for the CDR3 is TGTGCCAGCAGCTTAGTATTCCTCAGGGAAGAGGGCCAAGAGACCCAGTACTTC.

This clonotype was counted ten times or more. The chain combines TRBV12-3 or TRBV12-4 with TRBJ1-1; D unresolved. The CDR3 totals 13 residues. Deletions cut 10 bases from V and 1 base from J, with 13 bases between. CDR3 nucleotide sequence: TGTGCCACCCTTCCAACAGCGAACACTGAAGCTTTCTTT. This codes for CATLPTANTEAFF.

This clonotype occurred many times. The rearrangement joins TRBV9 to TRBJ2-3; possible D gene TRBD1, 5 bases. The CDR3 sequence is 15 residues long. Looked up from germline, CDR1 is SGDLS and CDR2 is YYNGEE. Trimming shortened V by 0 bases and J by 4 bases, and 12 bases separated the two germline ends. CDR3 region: CASSVGGRVADTQYF. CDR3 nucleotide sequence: TGTGCCAGCAGCGTAGGGGGCAGGGTCGCAGATACGCAGTATTTT.

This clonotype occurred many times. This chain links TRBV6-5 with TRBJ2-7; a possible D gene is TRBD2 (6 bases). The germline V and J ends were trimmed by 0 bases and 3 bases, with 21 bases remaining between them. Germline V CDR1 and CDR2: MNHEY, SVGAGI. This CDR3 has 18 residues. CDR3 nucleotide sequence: TGTGCCAGCAGTTACTCTACGGGGGAAGTCTCCTGGGGCTACGAGCAGTACTTC. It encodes CASSYSTGEVSWGYEQYF.

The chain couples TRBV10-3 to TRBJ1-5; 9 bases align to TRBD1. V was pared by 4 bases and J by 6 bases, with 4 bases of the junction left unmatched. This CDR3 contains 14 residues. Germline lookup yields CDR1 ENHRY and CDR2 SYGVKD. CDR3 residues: CAISGTGGTQPQHF. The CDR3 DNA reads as TGTGCCATCAGTGGAACAGGGGGCACTCAGCCCCAGCATTTT.

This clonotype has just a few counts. This chain's CDR3 is CASSHSSNQPQHF. The CDR3 bases are TGTGCCAGCAGCCATAGTAGCAATCAGCCCCAGCATTTT. The chain employs TRBV3-1 and TRBJ1-5; unclear D gene. The CDR3 runs to 13 residues. The germline V and J ends were trimmed by 3 bases and 0 bases, with 3 bases remaining between them. Per the germline V gene, CDR1 is LGHDT and CDR2 is YNNKEL (reference sequence). The variable domain in full, with the rest retrieved from reference TRBV3-1 and TRBJ1-5, is DTAVSQTPKYLVTQMGNDKSIKCEQNLGHDTMYWYKQDSKKFLKIMFSYNNKELIINETVPNRFSPKSPDKAHLNLHINSLELGDSAVYFCASSHSSNQPQHFGDGTRLSIL.

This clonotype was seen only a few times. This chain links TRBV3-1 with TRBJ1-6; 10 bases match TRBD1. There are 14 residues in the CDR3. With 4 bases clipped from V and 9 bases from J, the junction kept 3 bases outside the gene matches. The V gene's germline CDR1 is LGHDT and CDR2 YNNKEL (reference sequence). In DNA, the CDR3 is TGTGCCAGCAGCCCTCGACAGGGGGCTTCACCCCTCCACTTT. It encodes CASSPRQGASPLHF.